Shown below are 26 T cell receptor beta chains from a single sample sequenced in a study of CD8 T cells in ankylosing spondylitis. TCRdb analysed the 5' RACE reads with MiXCR anew, one entry per CDR3 protein. The data hold fewer than 180,000 distinct CDR3 sequences, with approximately 44% observed a single time. Sequenced: synovial fluid, either unsorted or a sorted T cell fraction (not recorded which). Source of these receptors: a male donor with ankylosing spondylitis.

This clonotype was counted a few times. This chain uses TRBV4-1 with TRBJ2-2; the match to TRBD1 covers 8 bases. J lost 1 base, V lost 5 bases, and 6 bases had no gene match. Per the germline V gene, CDR1 is MGHRA and CDR2 is YSYEKL. This CDR3 region has 16 residues. The CDR3 is CASSFRTGWNTGELFF. As DNA, the CDR3 is TGCGCCAGCAGCTTCCGGACAGGGTGGAACACCGGGGAGCTGTTTTTT.

To note about this clonotype: An end of the junction does not agree with germline; a read error may underlie this. The CDR3 loop is CASRLGLHTQYF. The CDR3 bases are TGTGCCAGCAGGTTAGGGCTTCATACGCAGTATTTT. This chain connects TRBV7-9 to TRBJ2-3; D is unresolved. The CDR3 loop spans 12 amino acids. Germline CDR1 reads SEHNR; CDR2 reads FQNEAQ (reference sequence).

This clonotype was found many times. V and J are TRBV20-1 and TRBJ2-3, with D possibly TRBD1 on 6 matching bases. CDR1 is DFQATT, CDR2 SNEGSKA, per germline (reference sequence). CDR3 length equals 13 residues. Trimming cost V 5 bases and J 5 bases, with 14 bases left between them. CDR3 DNA sequence: TGCAGTGCTGAACAGGGTGGAGGAGATACGCAGTATTTT. Protein: CSAEQGGGDTQYF.

The chain has TRBV15 and TRBJ2-7; D tentatively fits TRBD1 or TRBD2 (5 bases each). V lost 0 bases and J lost 2, with 11 bases in between. The CDR3 covers 15 residues. Germline-derived CDR1 and CDR2 are LNHNV and YYDKDF (reference sequence). CDR3 sequence: CATSRDWGSPYEQYF. For the CDR3, the DNA is TGTGCCACCAGCAGAGATTGGGGGAGTCCCTACGAGCAGTACTTC.

In this sample, this clonotype turned up many times. The V and J genes are TRBV12-3 or TRBV12-4 and TRBJ1-2, with D maybe TRBD1 (5 bases). The ends were cut back, 3 bases at V and 10 bases at J, with 12 bases in the middle. The CDR3 is made up of 12 amino acids. CDR3 nucleotides: TGTGCCAGCAGTTTGGCAGCGGGGGACTACACCTTC. Protein sequence: CASSLAAGDYTF.

Many counts were recorded for this clonotype. This sequence joins TRBV7-9 and TRBJ1-1; tentative D call: TRBD1 (5 bases). Trimming shortened V by 5 bases and J by 0 bases, and 13 bases separated the two germline ends. Germline V CDR1 and CDR2: SEHNR, FQNEAQ (reference sequence). The CDR3 runs 15 residues. CDR3 DNA: TGTGCCAGCAGCCTCTCGGCAGGGATGAACACTGAAGCTTTCTTT. It translates to CASSLSAGMNTEAFF.

This clonotype was found many times. This sequence joins TRBV20-1 and TRBJ2-7; D remains ambiguous. V was shortened by 3 bases and J by 1 base, with 13 bases between the two germline ends. This CDR3 contains 14 residues. Germline V gives CDR1 DFQATT, CDR2 SNEGSKA (reference sequence). The CDR3 region is CSASPRRFSYEQYF. Written as DNA, the CDR3 is TGCAGTGCTAGCCCCCGTCGGTTTTCCTACGAGCAGTACTTC.

The V and J genes are TRBV2 and TRBJ2-7; 7 bases agree with TRBD2. Germline-derived CDR1 and CDR2 are SNHLY and FYNNEI. The length of the CDR3 is 17 residues. V lost 5 bases to trimming and J lost 0 bases; unmatched junction nucleotides: 13. CDR3 nucleotide sequence: TGTGCCAGCAGTTTCTACGCCGGGAGGTACGACTCCTACGAGCAGTACTTC. Its translation: CASSFYAGRYDSYEQYF.

This clonotype was counted a single time. This rearrangement joins TRBV4-2 to TRBJ2-3; the match to TRBD2 covers 9 bases. V trimming: 1 base; J trimming: 5 bases; junction bases outside the gene matches: 16. Germline loops: CDR1 LGHNA, CDR2 YNFKEQ. The CDR3 contains 19 residues. CDR3 bases: TGTGCCAGCAGCCAAGTGGCTTTAGACGCGGGAGGGCCGATAGATACGCAGTATTTT. Residues: CASSQVALDAGGPIDTQYF.

V is TRBV7-9 and J is TRBJ2-7, with 7 nucleotides matching TRBD2. The CDR3 runs 16 residues. Germline V CDR1 and CDR2: SEHNR, FQNEAQ (reference sequence). V was pared by 4 bases and J by 0 bases, with 9 bases of the junction left unmatched. The CDR3 bases are TGTGCCAGCAGCTCCAAAGAAGGACTAGTCTCCTACGAGCAGTACTTC. It encodes CASSSKEGLVSYEQYF.

The V gene is TRBV5-1, the J gene TRBJ2-1; no reliable D call. This CDR3 is built from 15 residues. The V and J ends lost 0 bases and 0 bases respectively, with 7 bases between them. In germline, CDR1 is SGHRS, CDR2 YFSETQ. The CDR3 loop is CASSLAVSSYNEQFF. As DNA, the CDR3 is TGCGCCAGCAGCTTGGCGGTTAGCTCCTACAATGAGCAGTTCTTC.

The chain is built from TRBV3-1 and TRBJ1-1; D possibly corresponds to TRBD1 (5 bases). CDR3 length: 19 amino acids. V was cut by 10 bases and J by 0 bases, with 30 bases left in between. Germline assignment: CDR1 LGHDT and CDR2 YNNKEL (reference sequence). The CDR3 is CAICSRGGGYDVMNTEAFF. The DNA of the CDR3 is TGTGCCATCTGTTCCCGTGGGGGAGGGTATGATGTTATGAACACTGAAGCTTTCTTT.

J is TRBJ2-3 and V is TRBV12-3 or TRBV12-4; no clear D gene. V was cut by 6 bases and J by 0 bases, with 13 bases left in between. CDR3 length equals 15 residues. This chain's CDR3 is CASRGAESSTDTQYF. The CDR3 region has the DNA TGTGCCAGCAGGGGTGCGGAGAGCAGCACAGATACGCAGTATTTT.

This clonotype was seen a few times. This sequence joins TRBV20-1 and TRBJ1-1, with unresolved D. There are 14 residues in the CDR3. Germline V lookup: CDR1 DFQATT, CDR2 SNEGSKA (reference sequence). Trimming took 3 bases from V and 2 from J, leaving 13 bases between them. CDR3 DNA sequence: TGCAGTGCTAGCGGTGGGGTGGCAAACACTGAAGCTTTCTTT. This sequence encodes CSASGGVANTEAFF.

The chain combines TRBV12-3 or TRBV12-4 with TRBJ2-1, with D possibly TRBD1 on 6 matching bases. The V end lost 8 bases, the J end lost 2 bases, and 7 bases lay between the germline ends. The CDR3 has 12 amino acids. The CDR3 region has the DNA TGTGCCAGCGGGACAACCTACAATGAGCAGTTCTTC. Its translation is CASGTTYNEQFF.

This clonotype was seen more than once but under ten times. This rearrangement joins TRBV12-3 or TRBV12-4 to TRBJ1-1; D gene uncertain. This CDR3 spans 14 amino acids. V was pared by 6 bases and J by 3 bases, with 14 bases between. The DNA of the CDR3 is TGTGCCAGCAGCACCGCCGTGGCGCACACTGAAGCTTTCTTT. Protein sequence: CASSTAVAHTEAFF.

For the CDR3, the DNA is TGTGCCAGCAGTGAAAAAGCGGGGGCCTACAATGAGCAGTTCTTC. This sequence encodes CASSEKAGAYNEQFF. The chain recombines TRBV6-4 with TRBJ2-1, with 8 bases identical to TRBD2. V shed 3 bases, J shed 2 bases, and the junction held 3 bases outside the gene matches. CDR1 and CDR2 (germline): MRHNA, SNTAGT. The CDR3 runs to 15 residues.

This chain uses TRBV3-1 with TRBJ2-3; TRBD2 matches 8 bases. The CDR3 is 16 residues long. Germline CDR1 LGHDT, CDR2 YNNKEL (reference sequence). V lost 3 bases, J lost 2 bases, and 7 bases stayed unmatched. DNA of the CDR3: TGTGCCAGCAGCCACCTACTAGCGGAGTTCACAGATACGCAGTATTTT. Translating it yields CASSHLLAEFTDTQYF.

This clonotype has a handful of counts. The chain recombines TRBV12-3 or TRBV12-4 with TRBJ2-4; D remains ambiguous. The germline V and J ends were trimmed by 5 bases and 0 bases, with 14 bases remaining between them. The CDR3 runs 16 residues. The CDR3 bases are TGTGCCAGCAGTCCCGGATCATCCTTAGCCAAAAACATTCAGTACTTC. As protein: CASSPGSSLAKNIQYF.

A few counts support this clonotype. This sequence joins TRBV14 and TRBJ2-7, with TRBD2 identical over 7 bases. CDR1 SGHDN and CDR2 FVKESK come from the germline V gene. Germline trimming cut 3 bases from V and 2 bases from J; bases unmatched to any gene: 4. The CDR3 is 14 amino acids. CDR3 loop: CASSQFGRPYEQYF. The DNA for the CDR3 is TGTGCCAGCAGCCAGTTCGGGAGGCCCTACGAGCAGTACTTC.

This clonotype appeared many times. The chain recombines TRBV7-6 with TRBJ2-2; the D is unclear. The ends were cut back, 5 bases at V and 6 bases at J, with 13 bases in the middle. The CDR3 consists of 14 residues. Germline CDR1 SGHVS, CDR2 FNYEAQ. CDR3 protein: CASSPSSKPGELFF. CDR3 in DNA: TGTGCCAGCAGCCCCTCCTCCAAACCCGGGGAGCTGTTTTTT.

As to this clonotype: A much larger clone differs from this one at a single base, so this may be a read error. V and J are TRBV25-1 and TRBJ2-7; D is uncertain. The CDR3 spans 12 residues. Trimming took 3 bases from V and 2 from J, leaving 5 bases between them. Germline CDR1 is MGHDK and CDR2 is SYGVNS. CDR3 sequence (DNA): TGTGCCAGCAGTGAGGCAGCCTACGAGCAGTACTTC. Its protein is CASSEAAYEQYF.

The rearrangement joins TRBV7-9 to TRBJ2-1; TRBD1 agrees at 7 bases. There are 16 residues in the CDR3. Germline values: CDR1 SEHNR, CDR2 FQNEAQ (reference sequence). V lost 1 base and J lost 2; bases outside the gene matches: 5. CDR3 nucleotides: TGTGCCAGCAGCTTAGTAGGGGGCAGCCCCTACAATGAGCAGTTCTTC. Residues: CASSLVGGSPYNEQFF.

The sample holds many counts of this clonotype. The chain recombines TRBV29-1 with TRBJ2-1; weak D call: TRBD2 (5 bases). Germline lookup yields CDR1 SQVTM and CDR2 ANQGSEA. The germline V and J ends were trimmed by 7 bases and 4 bases, with 17 bases remaining between them. The CDR3 consists of 14 residues. The CDR3: CSAPLDSFYNEQFF. In DNA, the CDR3 is TGCAGCGCCCCCCTGGACTCATTTTACAATGAGCAGTTCTTC.

The chain is built from TRBV6-5 and TRBJ2-2, with D unclear. The germline gives CDR1 MNHEY, CDR2 SVGAGI. Trimming removed 1 base at V and 0 bases at J, with 3 bases between. This CDR3 is 14 amino acids long. This chain's CDR3 is CASSYYANTGELFF. The CDR3 coding sequence is TGTGCCAGCAGTTACTATGCGAACACCGGGGAGCTGTTTTTT.

V usage is TRBV15 and J usage is TRBJ2-1; 14 bases match TRBD2. The ends lost 1 base at V and 1 base at J; junction bases unmatched: 3. The CDR3 totals 18 residues. Per germline, CDR1 LNHNV and CDR2 YYDKDF (reference sequence). The CDR3 DNA reads as TGTGCCACCAGCAGAGTAAGGACTAGCGGGAGGTCCTACAATGAGCAGTTCTTC. Amino acid sequence: CATSRVRTSGRSYNEQFF.